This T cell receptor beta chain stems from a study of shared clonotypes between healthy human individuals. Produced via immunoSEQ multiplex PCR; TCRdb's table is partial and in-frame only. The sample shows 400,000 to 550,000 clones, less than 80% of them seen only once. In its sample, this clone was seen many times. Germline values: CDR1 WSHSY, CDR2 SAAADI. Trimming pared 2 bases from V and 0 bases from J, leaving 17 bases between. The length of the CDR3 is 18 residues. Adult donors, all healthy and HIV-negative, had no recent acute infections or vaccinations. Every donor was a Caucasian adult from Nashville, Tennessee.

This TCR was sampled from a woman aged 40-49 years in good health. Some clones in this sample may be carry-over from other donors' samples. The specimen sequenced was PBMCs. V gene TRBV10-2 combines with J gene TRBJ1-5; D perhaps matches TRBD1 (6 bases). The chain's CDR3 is CASSETGFELFSNQPQHF. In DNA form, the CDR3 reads TGCGCCAGCAGTGAGACAGGGTTCGAATTATTTAGCAATCAGCCCCAGCATTTT.